Presented here are 4 T cell receptor beta chains from one specimen sequenced in a study of identical twins. TCRdb reprocessed the 5' RACE reads with MiXCR, giving one entry per CDR3 protein. Of under 400,000 distinct CDR3 sequences detected, about 10% appear once; the ten largest clones hold roughly 8.7%. Sequencing was performed on naive T cells sorted from blood. The receptors originated from a woman in her fifties or sixties in good health.

This clonotype occurred a few times. This chain joins TRBV5-6 and TRBJ2-2; 9 bases align to TRBD2. The germline V gene has CDR1 SGHDT and CDR2 YYEEEE. The CDR3 contains 16 residues. J gave up 1 base and V 2 bases, and 3 bases lay outside the gene matches. In nucleotides, the CDR3 is TGTGCCAGCAGCTTCGGAGCGGGAGGGAACACCGGGGAGCTGTTTTTT. It translates to CASSFGAGGNTGELFF.

This clonotype was seen repeatedly, ten times or more. The rearrangement links TRBV5-1 to TRBJ2-1, with 7 bases identical to TRBD2. V lost 4 bases, J lost 14 bases, and 9 bases stayed unmatched. The CDR3 is 12 residues long. The germline V gene encodes CDR1 SGHRS and CDR2 YFSETQ. The CDR3 spells CASSPGGGREFF. CDR3 in DNA: TGCGCCAGCAGCCCTGGCGGGGGACGAGAGTTCTTC.

This clonotype was seen a single time. This sequence joins TRBV29-1 and TRBJ1-5; no clear D. The CDR3 covers 14 residues. Germline loops: CDR1 SQVTM, CDR2 ANQGSEA. CDR3 coding DNA: TGCACCCGGATAAGTCATGTTACTAATGAGCCCCAGCATTTT. Its protein is CTRISHVTNEPQHF.

This clonotype was counted many times. An end of the junction differs from the germline gene, which may be a read error. The chain is built from TRBV20-1 and TRBJ1-4; the D is unclear. Germline CDR1 and CDR2: DFQATT and SNEGSKA (reference sequence). There are 11 residues in the CDR3. CDR3 nucleotide sequence: TGCAGTGCTAGAGATACCCACGCCTGGGTTTTT. This sequence encodes CSARDTHAWVF.